This T cell receptor beta chain was recorded in a study of blood T cell repertoires in COVID-19. Study at large: Both acute and convalescent COVID-19 samples were obtained from the United States, Italy and Spain.

Germline V lookup: CDR1 MNHEY, CDR2 SVGAGI. The CDR3 is made up of 15 amino acids. V shed 6 bases and J 3 bases; nucleotides not matched to a gene: 9. Per the authors' pipeline: Amplified reference gene primers provided the basis for estimating nucleated cell counts. Method: immunoSEQ multiplex PCR; TCRdb's copy keeps in-frame clones and lacks some. V, J and clone size reflect that table, while D and trimming were determined from the DNA. The sample holds 200,000 to 250,000 clones; roughly 84% are singletons and the top ten take 4%. Sequences were obtained from peripheral blood. The rearrangement uses TRBV6-5 and TRBJ2-7, with 9 bases matching TRBD2. The receptor was derived from a woman aged 40-49 years with active or convalescent COVID-19. CDR3 nucleotides: TGTGCCAGCAGCCAGCCGCGGGAGGGGGTCTACGAGCAGTACTTC. The encoded protein is CASSQPREGVYEQYF.